This T cell receptor (beta chain) was captured by sequencing in a study of monozygotic twins with inflammatory bowel disease. Findings and limits, study-wide: With inverse Simpson as the measure, TCRbeta diversity was lower in IBD patients than in healthy co-twins. No detectable difference in repertoire similarity separated concordant from discordant twins, possibly as a result of limited power. Other individuals had fewer clonotypes in common with IBD patients than with healthy twins, especially with disease activity.

The CDR3 extends over 14 amino acids. From germline, CDR1 is ENHRY and CDR2 SYGVKD. Concerning this clonotype itself: The antigen is not known.

Template switching was used to attach UMIs, which incorporated a 6-nucleotide sample barcode. TCRdb re-called the 5' RACE reads; every CDR3 protein appears as one record, without DNA. The sample data list approximately 120,000 distinct CDR3 sequences. The clonotype originates from a human donor with ulcerative colitis or Crohn's disease, or a healthy co-twin of an affected twin (not recorded which). The sequenced sample consisted of blood. This chain joins TRBV10-3 and TRBJ1-1. This chain's CDR3 is CAISEWPQETEAFF.